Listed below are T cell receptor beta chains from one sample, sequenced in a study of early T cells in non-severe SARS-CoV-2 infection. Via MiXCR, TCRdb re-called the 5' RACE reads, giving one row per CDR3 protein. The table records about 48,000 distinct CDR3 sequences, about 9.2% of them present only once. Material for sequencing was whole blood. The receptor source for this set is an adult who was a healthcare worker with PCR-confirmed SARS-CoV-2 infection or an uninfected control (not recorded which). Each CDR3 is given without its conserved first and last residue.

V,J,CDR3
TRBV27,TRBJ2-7,ASSRALEWDEQY
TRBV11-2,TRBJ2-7,ASSPDRVYEQY
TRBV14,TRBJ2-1,ASSLLRQGEQF
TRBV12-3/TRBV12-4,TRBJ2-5,ASSFRARYQETQY
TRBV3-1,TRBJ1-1,ASSQAWTPNTEAF
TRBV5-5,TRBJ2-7,ASSLGTTGGIYEQY
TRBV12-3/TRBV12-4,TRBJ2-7,ASSFTAGLMYEQY
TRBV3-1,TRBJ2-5,ASSRLAGEAETQY
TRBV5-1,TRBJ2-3,ASSPVVGLAGDMDTQY
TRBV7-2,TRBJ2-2,ASSLGRNTGELF
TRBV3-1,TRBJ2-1,ASSQVADHLNEQF
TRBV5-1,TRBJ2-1,ASSLGLAGSEGEQF
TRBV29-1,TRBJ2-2,SVGTSGNTGELF
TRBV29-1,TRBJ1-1,SVSDTEAF
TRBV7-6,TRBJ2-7,ASSLEPASGRVEQY
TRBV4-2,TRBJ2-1,ASSQDHPLSSYNEQF
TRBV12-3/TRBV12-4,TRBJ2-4,ASSLKMVENIQY
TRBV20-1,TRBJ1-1,SARLAGAENTEAF
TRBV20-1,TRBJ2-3,SANRREGQDTQY
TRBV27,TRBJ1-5,ASKKGQGSNQPQH
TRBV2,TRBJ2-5,ASRLAGHPLQETQY
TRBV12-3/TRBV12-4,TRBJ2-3,ASSLYSGRGGDTQY
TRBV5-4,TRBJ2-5,ASSARLAGHQETQY
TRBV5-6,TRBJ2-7,ASSFSGNAYEQY
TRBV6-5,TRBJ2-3,ASSYTGAQGARDTQY
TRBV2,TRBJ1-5,ASSDRGHQPQH
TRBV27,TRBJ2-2,ASSSFQGFAGELF
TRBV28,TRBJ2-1,ASWTGSNNEQF